A selection of T cell receptor beta chains follows, all from one sample in a study of T cells in Graves' hyperthyroidism and ophthalmopathy. TCRdb redid the calling of the multiplex PCR reads with MiXCR, one entry per CDR3 protein. The sample has hundreds of thousands of distinct CDR3 sequences, 25% to 30% seen once. The material sequenced was blood. These receptors all stem from a man aged 40-55 years with Graves' hyperthyroidism that later progressed to Graves' ophthalmopathy. Each CDR3 is given with its conserved first and last residue. A D gene is named only where the DNA matches it firmly. Clone size, where shown, is once, few, many, or a class for clones that have expanded.

V gene	J gene	D gene	clone size	CDR3 DNA	CDR3 protein
TRBV12-3/TRBV12-4	TRBJ2-2	.	many	TGTGCCAGCAGTTTTACGATTCCCGGGGAGCTGTTTTTT	CASSFTIPGELFF
TRBV28	TRBJ2-7	TRBD1	many	TGTGCCAGCAGTTTAGGGGGACAGAATATCTTACCCTACGAGCAGTACTTC	CASSLGGQNILPYEQYF
TRBV6-1	TRBJ2-5	.	.	TGTGCCACCCTAAGGGACCCGTCGATGTATGAGACCCAGTACTTC	CATLRDPSMYETQYF
TRBV20-1	TRBJ2-5	TRBD1	.	TGCAGTGCTGCGACAGGGCCCGCCCAGACCCAGTACTTC	CSAATGPAQTQYF
TRBV10-1	TRBJ1-1	.	many	TGCGCCAGCAGTGAAAATTCGGGAGAACTGTTGGTGGGCACTGAAGCTTTCTTT	CASSENSGELLVGTEAFF
TRBV20-1	TRBJ1-1	.	few	TGCAGCCTGCGGGGGGAGCGCACTGAAGCTTTCTTT	CSLRGERTEAFF
TRBV6-1	TRBJ1-6	TRBD1	.	TGTGCCAGCAGTGAAAGGATGGGACAGGGATCGTCACCCCTCCACTTT	CASSERMGQGSSPLHF
TRBV9	TRBJ1-1	.	.	TGTGCCAGCAGCGTAGTGGGGGGTAGCGGGGAAGCTTTCTTT	CASSVVGGSGEAFF
TRBV27	TRBJ1-5	.	many	TGTGCCAGCGGTGGGGGGGGCGGTCAGCCCCAGCATTTT	CASGGGGGQPQHF
TRBV7-2	TRBJ1-6	.	many	TGTGCCAGCAGTAATTATAATTCACCCCTCCACTTT	CASSNYNSPLHF
TRBV29-1	TRBJ2-7	.	many	TGCAGCGTGCTAGCCGCAGGGCGGTCCTACGAGCAGTACTTC	CSVLAAGRSYEQYF
TRBV6-1	TRBJ2-6	.	.	TGTGCCAGCAGTGGCCGGGGATCTGGGGCAAACGTCCTGACTTTC	CASSGRGSGANVLTF
TRBV28	TRBJ1-5	.	.	TGTGCCAGCGATCCTTCACCAGATCAGCCCCAGCATTTT	CASDPSPDQPQHF
TRBV6-5	TRBJ1-2	TRBD1	.	TGTGCCAGCAGTTCGGCCGGGACAGGGAACGACTACACCTTC	CASSSAGTGNDYTF
TRBV7-2	TRBJ2-4	.	.	TGTGCCAGCAGCTTCCGGGACCGAAAAAACATTCAGTACTTC	CASSFRDRKNIQYF
TRBV12-3/TRBV12-4	TRBJ1-1	TRBD1	many	TGTGCCAGCAGTTTCGACAGGGGGACCACTGAAGCTTTCTTT	CASSFDRGTTEAFF
TRBV6-1	TRBJ1-5	.	many	TGTGCCAGCAGTGCAAACAGGGAGATCAATCAGCCCCAGCATTTT	CASSANREINQPQHF
TRBV4-1	TRBJ2-5	.	many	TGCGCCAGCAGCCCGTCGACAAATAAAGAGACCCAGTACTTC	CASSPSTNKETQYF
TRBV11-2	TRBJ2-2	.	many	TGTGCCAGCAGCTTCCGGGGTCTTAAACCGGGGACCGGGGAGCTGTTTTTT	CASSFRGLKPGTGELFF
TRBV24-1	TRBJ2-1	.	many	TGTGCCACCAGTGTCTCAGGGGTGGAAGCCAATGAGCAGTTCTTC	CATSVSGVEANEQFF
TRBV12-3/TRBV12-4	TRBJ1-3	.	.	TGTGCCAGCAGTCCGGACCCCGAGGTTTCTGGAAACACCATATATTTT	CASSPDPEVSGNTIYF
TRBV11-2	TRBJ2-5	.	many	TGTGCCAGCAGCTTGCCGTGGGAGTATGAGACCCAGTACTTC	CASSLPWEYETQYF
TRBV20-1	TRBJ2-7	TRBD2	many	TGCAGTGCTAGAGATCAATCTAGCGGGACCTACGAGCAGTACTTC	CSARDQSSGTYEQYF
TRBV7-2	TRBJ2-7	.	many	TGTGCCAGCAGCGATCCAACTTACGAGCAGTACTTC	CASSDPTYEQYF
TRBV11-1	TRBJ2-2	TRBD2	few	TGTGCCAGCAGCTTCTACACGGGAGGGCCCGTCCCCGGGGAGCTGTTTTTT	CASSFYTGGPVPGELFF
TRBV29-1	TRBJ1-4	.	many	TGCAGCGCCGGGAGTAATGAAAAACTGTTTTTT	CSAGSNEKLFF
TRBV28	TRBJ2-4	.	.	TGTGCCAGCAGTTTAGGGGGCGGTGGCAAAAACATTCAGTACTTC	CASSLGGGGKNIQYF
TRBV11-2	TRBJ1-1	.	many	TGTGCCAGCAGTCTCCCGCAGGGTCACCTTGAAGCTTTCTTT	CASSLPQGHLEAFF
TRBV12-3/TRBV12-4	TRBJ2-7	.	few	TGTGCCAGCAGCCCCAGTGGATTCTACGAGCAGTACTTC	CASSPSGFYEQYF
TRBV6-1	TRBJ1-5	.	.	TGTGCCAGCAGTCGGACACCGAATAGCAATCAGCCCCAGCATTTT	CASSRTPNSNQPQHF
TRBV6-5	TRBJ1-2	TRBD1	many	TGTGCCAGCACTCACGACGCTGGGACAGGGGTTGATGGCTACACCTTC	CASTHDAGTGVDGYTF
TRBV12-3/TRBV12-4	TRBJ2-7	.	once	TGTGCCAGCAGCCTAGGGAGGGGGTCGAACTTATACGAGCAGTACTTC	CASSLGRGSNLYEQYF
TRBV20-1	TRBJ2-7	TRBD2	many	TGCAGTGCTCGGGGACCGGGACTAGCGGACAACGAGCAGTACTTC	CSARGPGLADNEQYF
TRBV10-3	TRBJ1-5	.	.	TGTGCCATCAGTGAGTCGTTGGCAGGCGGGAGCAATCAGCCCCAGCATTTT	CAISESLAGGSNQPQHF
TRBV11-2	TRBJ2-2	.	once	TGTGCCAGCAGCTTAGAGGTCAGAAACACCGGGGAGCTGTTTTTT	CASSLEVRNTGELFF
TRBV24-1	TRBJ2-5	TRBD2	many	TGTGCCACCAGTTATCGACGGGAGGGTTATGAGACCCAGTACTTC	CATSYRREGYETQYF
TRBV12-3/TRBV12-4	TRBJ2-2	.	.	TGTGCCAGCAGCCGTGGACGGAGCGGGGAGCTGTTTTTT	CASSRGRSGELFF
TRBV6-5	TRBJ1-2	.	many	TGTGCCAGCAGCCTCAGGGACTATGGCTACACCTTC	CASSLRDYGYTF
TRBV19	TRBJ2-2	TRBD2	many	TGTGCCAGCCGACAGAGGACTAGCGCGAACACCGGGGAGCTGTTTTTT	CASRQRTSANTGELFF
TRBV20-1	TRBJ2-7	.	.	TGCAGTGCTAGAGATGTTGATGGTGTTCTCTCGTACGAGCAGTACTTC	CSARDVDGVLSYEQYF
TRBV6-1	TRBJ1-3	TRBD1	many	TGTGCCAGCAGTGCATTTGGGACAGGGATCGGAAACACCATATATTTT	CASSAFGTGIGNTIYF
TRBV20-1	TRBJ1-6	.	many	TGCAGTGCTAATACAGACAATAATTCACCCCTCCACTTT	CSANTDNNSPLHF
TRBV13	TRBJ1-1	.	.	TGTGCCAGCAGCTTAGAGGATGCCGGAGTAGCTTTCTTT	CASSLEDAGVAFF